The 29 T cell receptor beta chains listed next were all sequenced from one sample in a study of monozygotic twins with inflammatory bowel disease. TCRdb re-called the 5' RACE reads and gives one entry per CDR3 protein, without DNA. Here the sample table reports about 380,000 distinct CDR3 sequences. Input material: blood. Receptor source: a human donor with ulcerative colitis or Crohn's disease, or a healthy co-twin of an affected twin (not recorded which).

The gene calls are TRBV6-5 and TRBJ1-2; the TCRdb call, TRBD1, lacks DNA for checking. In germline, CDR1 is MNHEY, CDR2 SVGAGI. This CDR3 has 16 amino acids. CDR3: CASSFTPGQGVDGYTF.

The V call is TRBV4-2, the J call TRBJ2-5; TCRdb selects TRBD1, and the lack of DNA leaves this call unchecked. The germline gives CDR1 LGHNA, CDR2 YNFKEQ. CDR3 length: 15 amino acids. CDR3 protein: CASSQHATGEETQYF.

The chain employs TRBV4-3 and TRBJ2-5; the D call from TCRdb, TRBD1, cannot be confirmed without DNA. Germline V CDR1 and CDR2: LGHNA, YSLEER. The CDR3 contains 14 residues. The chain's CDR3 is CASSQGRVEETQYF.

The V call is TRBV5-1, the J call TRBJ2-5; TCRdb's D gene call, TRBD1, goes unchecked for lack of DNA. This CDR3 has 15 amino acids. The germline gives CDR1 SGHRS, CDR2 YFSETQ. The CDR3 is CASRSLQGAPETQYF.

The chain links TRBV2 to TRBJ2-7; there is no DNA to check the TCRdb D call of TRBD1. Germline CDR1 is SNHLY and CDR2 is FYNNEI. This CDR3 contains 17 residues. The chain's CDR3 is CASSEAPGGESSYEQYF. Supplemented by reference TRBV2 and TRBJ2-7, the full variable domain reads EPEVTQTPSHQVTQMGQEVILRCVPISNHLYFYWYRQILGQKVEFLVSFYNNEISEKSEIFDDQFSVERPDGSNFTLKIRSTKLEDSAMYFCASSEAPGGESSYEQYFGPGTRLTVT.

The chain carries TRBV9 and TRBJ2-3. Germline V gives CDR1 SGDLS, CDR2 YYNGEE. The CDR3 length is 12 residues. This CDR3 reads CASSVDERTQYF.

The chain recombines TRBV12-3 or TRBV12-4 with TRBJ2-7; checking the TCRdb D call of TRBD1 is not possible without DNA. There are 14 residues in the CDR3. This chain's CDR3 is CASSLERGYYEQYF.

The rearrangement links TRBV6-1 to TRBJ2-7; checking the TCRdb D call of TRBD2 is not possible without DNA. CDR1 and CDR2 from the germline V gene are MNHNS and SASEGT. The CDR3 covers 14 residues. Here the CDR3 reads CASSGLRDSYEQYF.

The chain links TRBV12-3 or TRBV12-4 to TRBJ2-3; TCRdb selects TRBD2, and the lack of DNA leaves this call unchecked. This CDR3 has 15 residues. CDR3 loop: CAGSLVEGSTDTQYF.

V usage is TRBV19 and J usage is TRBJ2-7; the TCRdb call, TRBD1, lacks DNA for checking. The germline CDR1 and CDR2 sequences are LNHDA and SQIVND (reference sequence). The CDR3 length is 15 residues. This CDR3 is CASSIGGPGLDGQYF.

V is TRBV7-9 and J is TRBJ2-7; as DNA is missing, the TRBD1 call by TCRdb cannot be tested. The V gene's germline CDR1 is SEHNR and CDR2 FQNEAQ (reference sequence). The CDR3 has 13 residues. The CDR3 is CASSGTERYEQYF.

The chain links TRBV27 to TRBJ2-5; there is no DNA to check the TCRdb D call of TRBD1. Per the germline V gene, CDR1 is MNHEY and CDR2 is SMNVEV (reference sequence). The CDR3 runs 15 residues. This chain's CDR3 is CASSFWGTGEETQYF.

The chain uses TRBV10-3 and TRBJ2-5. Germline V gene sequence: CDR1 ENHRY, CDR2 SYGVKD. The CDR3 consists of 15 residues. The CDR3 reads CAISESGRNQETQYF.

The chain employs TRBV5-1 and TRBJ2-1; without DNA, the TCRdb call of TRBD1 cannot be checked. Germline lookup yields CDR1 SGHRS and CDR2 YFSETQ. This CDR3 contains 16 residues. The CDR3 sequence: CASSYLRGKGYNEQFF.

The chain recombines TRBV29-1 with TRBJ2-3. Germline V CDR1 and CDR2: SQVTM, ANQGSEA. The CDR3 has 12 amino acids. CDR3: CSSRISTDTQYF.

The rearrangement uses TRBV18 and TRBJ1-6; without DNA, the TCRdb call of TRBD1 cannot be checked. The CDR3 is made up of 15 amino acids. Germline V CDR1 and CDR2: KGHSH, LQKENI. CDR3 protein: CASSPSGTPNSPLYF. Filled out from reference TRBV18 and TRBJ1-6, the complete variable domain reads NAGVMQNPRHLVRRRGQEARLRCSPMKGHSHVYWYRQLPEEGLKFMVYLQKENIIDESGMPKERFSAEFPKEGPSILRIQQVVRGDSAAYFCASSPSGTPNSPLYFGNGTRLTVT.

The chain employs TRBV5-1 and TRBJ2-2; lacking DNA, the TRBD1 call made by TCRdb goes unchecked. The CDR3 has 16 residues. Germline CDR1 is SGHRS and CDR2 is YFSETQ. CDR3 protein: CASSLNDRGRTGELFF. The full variable domain, in which reference TRBV5-1 and TRBJ2-2 provide the parts outside the CDR3, is KAGVTQTPRYLIKTRGQQVTLSCSPISGHRSVSWYQQTPGQGLQFLFEYFSETQRNKGNFPGRFSGRQFSNSRSEMNVSTLELGDSALYLCASSLNDRGRTGELFFGEGSRLTVL.

The CDR3 loop reads CASSPPRGQGRTEAFF. This chain links TRBV18 with TRBJ1-1; without DNA, the TCRdb call of TRBD1 cannot be checked. The CDR3 extends over 16 amino acids. Per the germline V gene, CDR1 is KGHSH and CDR2 is LQKENI.

This chain links TRBV11-2 with TRBJ2-7; there is no DNA to check the TCRdb D call of TRBD1. The germline CDR1 and CDR2 sequences are SGHAT and FQNNGV. CDR3 length: 13 residues. CDR3 amino acids: CASTGRPSYEQYF.

The rearrangement joins TRBV7-2 to TRBJ1-3. The germline V gene encodes CDR1 SGHTA and CDR2 FQGNSA. The CDR3 totals 15 residues. CDR3 residues: CASSLARGAGNTIYF.

This rearrangement joins TRBV18 to TRBJ2-1. CDR3 length equals 11 residues. The V gene's germline CDR1 is KGHSH and CDR2 LQKENI. The CDR3 loop is CASSPMDEQFF. Using reference TRBV18 and TRBJ2-1 for the parts outside the CDR3, the full variable domain is NAGVMQNPRHLVRRRGQEARLRCSPMKGHSHVYWYRQLPEEGLKFMVYLQKENIIDESGMPKERFSAEFPKEGPSILRIQQVVRGDSAAYFCASSPMDEQFFGPGTRLTVL.

The V call is TRBV5-1, the J call TRBJ2-7; there is no DNA to check the TCRdb D call of TRBD1. Germline V gives CDR1 SGHRS, CDR2 YFSETQ. This CDR3 contains 15 residues. The chain's CDR3 is CASSLGTGRTYEQYF.

This chain connects TRBV9 to TRBJ2-5; TCRdb designates TRBD2, a call that cannot be tested without DNA. The CDR3 is 16 amino acids. Germline CDR1 is SGDLS and CDR2 is YYNGEE. The CDR3 region is CASSALAGDSIETQYF.

V is TRBV21-1 and J is TRBJ2-1; no DNA is available, so the TRBD2 call from TCRdb remains unchecked. TRBV21-1 is a pseudogene locus. This CDR3 is built from 16 residues. The CDR3 sequence: CASSNSRTDSYNEQFF.

V gene TRBV5-6 combines with J gene TRBJ2-4; checking the TCRdb D call of TRBD1 is not possible without DNA. The CDR3 has 16 residues. The V gene's germline CDR1 is SGHDT and CDR2 YYEEEE. CDR3 sequence: CASRRTSQGPLNIQYF.

This chain links TRBV3-1 with TRBJ2-3. CDR1 and CDR2 from the germline V gene are LGHDT and YNNKEL (reference sequence). The CDR3 has 12 residues. The CDR3 region is CASSQDTTRQYF.

The CDR3: CASSRSLLSNQPQHF. The chain couples TRBV6-1 to TRBJ1-5. The CDR3 contains 15 residues. Per germline, CDR1 MNHNS and CDR2 SASEGT.

The V and J genes are TRBV7-2 and TRBJ2-5; lacking DNA, the TRBD2 call made by TCRdb goes unchecked. Germline values: CDR1 SGHTA, CDR2 FQGNSA. The CDR3 spans 16 residues. CDR3: CASSLDGTSSRETQYF.

The rearrangement uses TRBV6-2 or TRBV6-3 and TRBJ2-1; as DNA is missing, the TRBD2 call by TCRdb cannot be tested. Germline V gene sequence: CDR1 MNHEY, CDR2 SVGEGT. The CDR3 runs to 15 residues. CDR3 residues: CASSFVAGANNEQFF.